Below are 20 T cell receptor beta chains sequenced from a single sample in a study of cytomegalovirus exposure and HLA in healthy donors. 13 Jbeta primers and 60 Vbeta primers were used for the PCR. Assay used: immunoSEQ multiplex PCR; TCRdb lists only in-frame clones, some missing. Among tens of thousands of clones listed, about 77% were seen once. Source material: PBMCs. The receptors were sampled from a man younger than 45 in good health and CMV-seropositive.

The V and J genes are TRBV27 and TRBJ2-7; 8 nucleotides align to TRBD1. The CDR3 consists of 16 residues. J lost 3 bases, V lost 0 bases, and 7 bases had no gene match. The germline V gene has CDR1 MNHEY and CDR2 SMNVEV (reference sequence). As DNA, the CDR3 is TGTGCCAGCAGTTTATCTACAGGGGGTAGTTTCTACGAGCAGTACTTC. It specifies CASSLSTGGSFYEQYF.

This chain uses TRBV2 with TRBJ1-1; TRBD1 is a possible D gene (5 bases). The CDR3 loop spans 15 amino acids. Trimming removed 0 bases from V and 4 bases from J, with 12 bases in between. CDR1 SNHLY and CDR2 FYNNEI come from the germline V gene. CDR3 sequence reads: CASSEAGLRGTEAFF. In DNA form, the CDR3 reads TGTGCCAGCAGTGAAGCGGGACTACGAGGCACTGAAGCTTTCTTT.

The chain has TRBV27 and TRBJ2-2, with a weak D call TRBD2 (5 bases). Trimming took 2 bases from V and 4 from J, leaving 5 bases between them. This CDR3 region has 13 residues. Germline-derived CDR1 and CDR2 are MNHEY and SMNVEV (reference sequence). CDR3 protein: CASSLSGTGELFF. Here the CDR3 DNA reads TGTGCCAGCAGTTTAAGCGGCACCGGGGAGCTGTTTTTT.

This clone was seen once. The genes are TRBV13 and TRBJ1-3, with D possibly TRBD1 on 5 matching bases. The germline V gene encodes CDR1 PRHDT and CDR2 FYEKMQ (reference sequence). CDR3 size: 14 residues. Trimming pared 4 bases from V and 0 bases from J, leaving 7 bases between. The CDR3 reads CASSSGGSGNTIYF. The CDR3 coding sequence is TGTGCCAGCAGCTCCGGGGGCTCTGGAAACACCATATATTTT.

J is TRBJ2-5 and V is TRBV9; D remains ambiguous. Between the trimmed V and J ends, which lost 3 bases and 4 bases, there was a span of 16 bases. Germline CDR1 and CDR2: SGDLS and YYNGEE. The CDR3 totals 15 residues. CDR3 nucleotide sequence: TGTGCCAGCAGCGCCCGAGCCAATCGGTTAGAGACCCAGTACTTC. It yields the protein CASSARANRLETQYF. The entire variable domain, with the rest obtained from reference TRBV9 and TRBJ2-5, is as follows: DSGVTQTPKHLITATGQRVTLRCSPRSGDLSVYWYQQSLDQGLQFLIQYYNGEERAKGNILERFSAQQFPDLHSELNLSSLELGDSALYFCASSARANRLETQYFGPGTRLLVL.

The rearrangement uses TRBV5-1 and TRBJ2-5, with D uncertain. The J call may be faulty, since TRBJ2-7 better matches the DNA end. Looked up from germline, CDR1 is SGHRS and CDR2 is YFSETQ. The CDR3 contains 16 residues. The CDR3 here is CASSLDPAVSSYEQYF. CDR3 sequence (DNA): TGCGCCAGCAGCTTGGATCCCGCGGTAAGCTCCTACGAGCAGTACTTC.

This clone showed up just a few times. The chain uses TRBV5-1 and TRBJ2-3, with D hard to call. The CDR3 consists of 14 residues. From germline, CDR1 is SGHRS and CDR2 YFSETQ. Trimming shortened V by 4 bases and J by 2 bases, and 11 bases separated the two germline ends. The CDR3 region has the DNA TGCGCCAGCAGCATAAGGCGACTCACAGATACGCAGTATTTT. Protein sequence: CASSIRRLTDTQYF.

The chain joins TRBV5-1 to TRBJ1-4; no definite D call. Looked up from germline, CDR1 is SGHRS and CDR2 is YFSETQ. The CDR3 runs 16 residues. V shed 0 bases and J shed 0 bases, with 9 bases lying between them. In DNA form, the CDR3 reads TGCGCCAGCAGCTTGGACGGAGTTGCAACTAATGAAAAACTGTTTTTT. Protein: CASSLDGVATNEKLFF.

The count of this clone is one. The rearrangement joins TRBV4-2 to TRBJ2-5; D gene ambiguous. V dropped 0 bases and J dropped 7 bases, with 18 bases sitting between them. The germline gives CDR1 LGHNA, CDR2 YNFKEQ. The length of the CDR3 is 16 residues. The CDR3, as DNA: TGTGCCAGCAGCCAAGATGGTGGGCCCGGATCAAGGACCCAGTACTTC. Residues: CASSQDGGPGSRTQYF.

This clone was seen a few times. CDR3 sequence (DNA): TGCGCCAGCAGCTTGGCCACGCTAGCGGGGACGAACACCGGGGAGCTGTTTTTT. Its protein product is CASSLATLAGTNTGELFF. The chain carries TRBV5-1 and TRBJ2-2, with 9 positions matching TRBD2. The CDR3 extends over 18 amino acids. Germline V gives CDR1 SGHRS, CDR2 YFSETQ. V gave up 0 bases and J gave up 0 bases; unmatched junction bases: 6. Drawing the rest from reference TRBV5-1 and TRBJ2-2, the complete variable domain is KAGVTQTPRYLIKTRGQQVTLSCSPISGHRSVSWYQQTPGQGLQFLFEYFSETQRNKGNFPGRFSGRQFSNSRSEMNVSTLELGDSALYLCASSLATLAGTNTGELFFGEGSRLTVL.

CDR3 nucleotide sequence: TGCGCCAGCAGCCAGGCAGGGGACAGGGGGAGTGGCTACACCTTC. Protein sequence: CASSQAGDRGSGYTF. This chain connects TRBV4-3 to TRBJ1-2; 11 bases fit TRBD1. Per germline, CDR1 LGHNA and CDR2 YSLEER. The CDR3 has 15 amino acids. Trimming took 3 bases from V and 7 from J; bases not matched to a gene: 7.

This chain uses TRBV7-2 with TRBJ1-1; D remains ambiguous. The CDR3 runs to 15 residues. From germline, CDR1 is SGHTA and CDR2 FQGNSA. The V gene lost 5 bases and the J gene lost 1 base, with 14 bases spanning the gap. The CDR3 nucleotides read TGTGCCAGCAGCCTACTAGCCGGAAAGAACACTGAAGCTTTCTTT. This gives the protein CASSLLAGKNTEAFF.

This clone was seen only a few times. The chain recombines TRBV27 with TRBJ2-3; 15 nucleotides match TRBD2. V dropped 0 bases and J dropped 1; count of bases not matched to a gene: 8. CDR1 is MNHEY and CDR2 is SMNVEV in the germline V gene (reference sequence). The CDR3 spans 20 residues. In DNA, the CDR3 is TGTGCCAGCAGTTTATCGGGACTAGCGGGGGGTGGGATTCGCACAGATACGCAGTATTTT. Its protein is CASSLSGLAGGGIRTDTQYF.

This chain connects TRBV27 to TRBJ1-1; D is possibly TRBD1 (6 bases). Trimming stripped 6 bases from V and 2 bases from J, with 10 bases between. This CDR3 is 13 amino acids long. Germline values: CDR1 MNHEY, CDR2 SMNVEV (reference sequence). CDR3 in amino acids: CASRGQINTEAFF. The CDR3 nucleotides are TGTGCCAGCAGAGGACAGATTAACACTGAAGCTTTCTTT.

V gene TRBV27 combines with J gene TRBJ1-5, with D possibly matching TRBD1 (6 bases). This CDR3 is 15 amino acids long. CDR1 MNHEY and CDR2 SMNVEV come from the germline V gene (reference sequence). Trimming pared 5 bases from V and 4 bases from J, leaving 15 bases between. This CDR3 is CASSGAGVANQPQHF. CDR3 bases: TGTGCCAGCAGTGGAGCAGGGGTGGCAAATCAGCCCCAGCATTTT.

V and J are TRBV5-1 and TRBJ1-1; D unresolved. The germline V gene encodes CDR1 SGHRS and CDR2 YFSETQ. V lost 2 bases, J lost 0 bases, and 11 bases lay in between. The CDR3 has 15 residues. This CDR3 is CASSFLPTVNTEAFF. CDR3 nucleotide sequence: TGCGCCAGCAGCTTCCTCCCCACAGTGAACACTGAAGCTTTCTTT. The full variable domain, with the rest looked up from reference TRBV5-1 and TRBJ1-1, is KAGVTQTPRYLIKTRGQQVTLSCSPISGHRSVSWYQQTPGQGLQFLFEYFSETQRNKGNFPGRFSGRQFSNSRSEMNVSTLELGDSALYLCASSFLPTVNTEAFFGQGTRLTVV.

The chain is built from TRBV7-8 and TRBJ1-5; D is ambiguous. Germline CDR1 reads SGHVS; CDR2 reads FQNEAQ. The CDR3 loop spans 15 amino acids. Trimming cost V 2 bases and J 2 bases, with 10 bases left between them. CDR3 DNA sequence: TGTGCCAGCAGCTTATTAGAGGGAGGCAATCAGCCCCAGCATTTT. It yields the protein CASSLLEGGNQPQHF.

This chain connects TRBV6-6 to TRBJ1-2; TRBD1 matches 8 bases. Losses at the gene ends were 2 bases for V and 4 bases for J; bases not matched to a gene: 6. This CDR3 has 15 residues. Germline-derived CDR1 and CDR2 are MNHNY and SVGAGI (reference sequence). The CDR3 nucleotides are TGTGCCAGCAGTTACACGGACAGGGAGGTCTATGGCTACACCTTC. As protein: CASSYTDREVYGYTF.

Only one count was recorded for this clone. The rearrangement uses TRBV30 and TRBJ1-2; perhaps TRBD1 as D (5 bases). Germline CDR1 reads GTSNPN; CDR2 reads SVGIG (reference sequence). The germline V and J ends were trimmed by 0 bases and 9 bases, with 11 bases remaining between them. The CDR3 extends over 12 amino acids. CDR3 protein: CAWSVGQNRYTF. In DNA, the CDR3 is TGTGCCTGGAGTGTGGGGCAGAACCGCTACACCTTC.

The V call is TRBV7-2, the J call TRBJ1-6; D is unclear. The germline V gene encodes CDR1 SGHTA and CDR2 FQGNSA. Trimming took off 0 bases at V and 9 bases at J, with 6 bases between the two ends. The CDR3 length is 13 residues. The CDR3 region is CASSLASGSPLHF. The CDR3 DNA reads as TGTGCCAGCAGCTTAGCATCAGGTTCACCCCTCCACTTT. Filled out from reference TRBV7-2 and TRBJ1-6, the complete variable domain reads GAGVSQSPSNKVTEKGKDVELRCDPISGHTALYWYRQSLGQGLEFLIYFQGNSAPDKSGLPSDRFSAERTGGSVSTLTIQRTQQEDSAVYLCASSLASGSPLHFGNGTRLTVT.